This is a list of T cell receptor beta chains from one sample in a study of blood T cell repertoires in COVID-19. Profiled with immunoSEQ multiplex PCR; TCRdb holds only in-frame clones, not every one. The sample holds about 240,000 clones, approximately 86% seen once. The specimen was PBMCs or T cells enriched from blood (not recorded which). These receptors were taken from a woman in her forties with acute COVID-19. Both conserved end residues are part of each CDR3. D genes are given only for firm matches. Size values are once, few and many counts, or a class for expanded clones, and some rows have none.

size	V	D	J	CDR3	DNA
.	TRBV4-1	.	TRBJ2-5	CASSQDSEETQYF	TGCGCCAGCAGCCAAGACTCCGAAGAGACCCAGTACTTC
.	TRBV7-3	TRBD2	TRBJ2-1	CASSGTSGSHSSYNEQFF	TGTGCCAGCAGCGGGACTAGCGGGAGCCACAGCTCCTACAATGAGCAGTTCTTC
.	TRBV5-1	TRBD1	TRBJ2-7	CASSPGTGEYEQYF	TGCGCCAGCAGCCCCGGGACAGGGGAATACGAGCAGTACTTC
.	TRBV29-1	TRBD2	TRBJ2-7	CSVARTSGSYEQYF	TGCAGCGTTGCGAGGACTAGCGGCTCCTACGAGCAGTACTTC
.	TRBV7-3	.	TRBJ1-2	CASSLTANYGYTF	TGTGCCAGCAGCCTGACAGCAAACTATGGCTACACCTTC
.	TRBV2	.	TRBJ1-1	CASSEAYNTEAFF	TGTGCCAGCAGTGAAGCCTATAACACTGAAGCTTTCTTT
.	TRBV30	.	TRBJ1-3	CAWKRSSGNTIYF	TGTGCCTGGAAGCGGTCCTCTGGAAACACCATATATTTT
few	TRBV9	TRBD1	TRBJ2-7	CASSAGQVPYEQYF	TGTGCCAGCAGCGCCGGACAGGTTCCCTACGAGCAGTACTTC
.	TRBV6-1	.	TRBJ1-2	CASSDGTGDAYGYTF	TGTGCCAGCAGTGATGGCACAGGAGACGCCTATGGCTACACCTTC
.	TRBV5-1	TRBD2	TRBJ2-3	CASSPVVGRATDTQYF	TGCGCCAGCAGCCCTGTTGTCGGGAGGGCCACAGATACGCAGTATTTT
.	TRBV27	TRBD2	TRBJ2-1	CASSPTPSGSGNEQFF	TGTGCCAGCAGTCCCACTCCTAGCGGGAGCGGGAATGAGCAGTTCTTC
.	TRBV14	.	TRBJ2-2	CASSHGEARISGELFF	TGTGCCAGCAGCCATGGGGAGGCGCGGATATCCGGGGAGCTGTTTTTT
few	TRBV6-5	.	TRBJ1-4	CASSYSWQGNEKLFF	TGTGCCAGCAGTTACTCGTGGCAGGGAAACGAAAAACTGTTTTTT
.	TRBV18	TRBD1	TRBJ2-1	CASSLSDRAGNEQFF	TGTGCCAGCTCACTATCGGACAGGGCGGGGAATGAGCAGTTCTTC
few	TRBV9	TRBD2	TRBJ2-1	CASSEWGLAGGEQFF	TGTGCCAGCAGCGAGTGGGGACTAGCGGGGGGTGAGCAGTTCTTC
.	TRBV19	.	TRBJ1-5	CASSIAGGNQPQHF	TGTGCCAGTAGTATAGCAGGGGGCAATCAGCCCCAGCATTTT
.	TRBV6-2/TRBV6-3	TRBD2	TRBJ2-7	CASSYSSSGRITYEQYF	TGTGCCAGCAGTTACTCGTCTAGCGGGAGGATCACCTACGAGCAGTACTTC
.	TRBV11-3	TRBD1	TRBJ1-1	CASSPSTGGGPPEAFF	TGTGCCAGCAGCCCATCGACAGGGGGCGGCCCCCCTGAAGCTTTCTTT
.	TRBV21-1	.	TRBJ2-7	CASSKAGTRDYEQYF	TGTGCCAGCAGCAAAGCGGGGACTAGGGACTACGAGCAGTACTTC
.	TRBV5-1	.	TRBJ1-3	CASSLAGGNTIYF	TGCGCCAGCAGCTTGGCCGGTGGAAACACCATATATTTT
few	TRBV5-4	.	TRBJ1-1	CASSRGQSNTEAFF	TGTGCCAGCAGCCGAGGACAGTCTAACACTGAAGCTTTCTTT
.	TRBV19	TRBD2	TRBJ2-7	CASSQGRNSGEQYF	TGTGCCAGTAGTCAGGGTCGGAATAGCGGGGAGCAGTACTTC
.	TRBV11-2	TRBD2	TRBJ2-2	CASRRLAANTGELFF	TGTGCCAGCAGACGACTAGCGGCGAACACCGGGGAGCTGTTTTTT
.	TRBV7-2	.	TRBJ2-5	CASSLALYMETQYF	TGTGCCAGCAGCTTAGCGCTATATATGGAGACCCAGTACTTC
.	TRBV4-1	TRBD2	TRBJ2-2	CASSLRVGLAANTGELFF	TGCGCCAGCAGCCTGAGGGTGGGGCTAGCGGCGAACACCGGGGAGCTGTTTTTT
.	TRBV25-1	.	TRBJ2-1	CASSEYRSIKSSYNEQFF	TGTGCCAGCAGTGAATACCGCTCAATAAAGAGCTCCTACAATGAGCAGTTCTTC
.	TRBV6-5	.	TRBJ1-2	CASSSSIDGYTF	TGTGCCAGCAGTTCCTCCATTGATGGCTACACCTTC
.	TRBV5-1	.	TRBJ2-7	CASSDLAYSYEQYF	TGCGCCAGCAGCGATCTAGCGTACTCCTACGAGCAGTACTTC
.	TRBV11-3	.	TRBJ2-1	CASSLVGLYYNEQFF	TGTGCCAGCAGCTTGGTCGGACTATACTACAATGAGCAGTTCTTC
once	TRBV14	.	TRBJ2-1	CASSQGSIYNEQFF	TGTGCCAGCAGCCAGGGCTCTATTTACAATGAGCAGTTCTTC
.	TRBV19	.	TRBJ1-2	CASSNQGNYGYTF	TGTGCCAGTAGTAATCAGGGGAACTATGGCTACACCTTC
.	TRBV3-1/TRBV3-2	.	TRBJ2-3	CASSQEKGDRNTQYF	TGTGCCAGCAGCCAAGAAAAAGGGGATCGAAATACGCAGTATTTT
.	TRBV27	TRBD2	TRBJ2-1	CASSVLAGGIYNEQFF	TGTGCCAGCAGCGTACTAGCGGGAGGGATCTACAATGAGCAGTTCTTC
once	TRBV7-2	TRBD2	TRBJ2-3	CASSLSGRIDTQYF	TGTGCCAGCAGCCTCAGCGGGAGGATAGATACGCAGTATTTT
.	TRBV6-5	TRBD1	TRBJ1-5	CASKSRTGGNQPQHF	TGTGCCAGCAAATCGAGGACAGGGGGCAATCAGCCCCAGCATTTT
.	TRBV19	.	TRBJ1-5	CASSVTWTASNQPQHF	TGTGCCAGTAGTGTCACCTGGACAGCTAGCAATCAGCCCCAGCATTTT
.	TRBV7-2	TRBD2	TRBJ2-3	CASSFSSGRADTQYF	TGTGCCAGCAGCTTTTCATCCGGGAGGGCAGATACGCAGTATTTT
.	TRBV18	.	TRBJ2-3	CASSRSSDTDTQYF	TGTGCCAGCTCACGTTCTAGCGACACAGATACGCAGTATTTT
.	TRBV14	TRBD1	TRBJ1-1	CASSQLTGFNTEAFF	TGTGCCAGCAGCCAACTGACAGGGTTCAACACTGAAGCTTTCTTT
.	TRBV6-1	TRBD2	TRBJ2-5	CASSESMPSGVQETQYF	TGTGCCAGCAGTGAATCGATGCCTAGCGGTGTTCAAGAGACCCAGTACTTC
.	TRBV9	TRBD2	TRBJ2-1	CASSVGGSGSFNEQFF	TGTGCCAGCAGCGTAGGGGGTAGCGGGAGTTTCAATGAGCAGTTCTTC
.	TRBV23-1	TRBD2	TRBJ2-6	CASSKHKPGRGSGANVLTF	TGCGCCAGCAGTAAACATAAACCGGGGAGGGGCTCTGGGGCCAACGTCCTGACTTTC
.	TRBV7-9	.	TRBJ1-2	CASTPGGANYGYTF	TGTGCCAGCACCCCTGGCGGAGCTAACTATGGCTACACCTTC
.	TRBV12-3/TRBV12-4	TRBD1	TRBJ1-1	CASSYGTGGEAFF	TGTGCCAGCAGTTACGGGACAGGGGGTGAAGCTTTCTTT
.	TRBV6-5	TRBD1	TRBJ1-2	CASSYFWDRFYGYTF	TGTGCCAGCAGTTACTTCTGGGACAGGTTCTATGGCTACACCTTC
.	TRBV25-1	TRBD2	TRBJ2-1	CASSDGTSGSTDEQFF	TGTGCCAGCAGTGACGGGACTAGCGGGAGTACAGATGAGCAGTTCTTC
.	TRBV5-1	TRBD2	TRBJ2-2	CASSLGLAGGPRTGELFF	TGCGCCAGCAGCCTGGGACTAGCGGGAGGGCCACGCACCGGGGAGCTGTTTTTT
.	TRBV6-1	.	TRBJ2-7	CASSERGWGRNYEQYF	TGTGCCAGCAGTGAACGGGGTTGGGGGCGAAACTACGAGCAGTACTTC
.	TRBV12-5	.	TRBJ1-5	CASGSPGRNQPQHF	TGTGCTAGTGGTTCCCCAGGGCGCAATCAGCCCCAGCATTTT
.	TRBV6-5	.	TRBJ1-2	CASSYTPGRTGYTF	TGTGCCAGCAGTTACACTCCAGGGAGGACTGGCTACACCTTC